Shown below are 25 T cell receptor beta chains from a single sample sequenced in a study of hypomethylating agent response in myelodysplastic syndrome. The method was immunoSEQ multiplex PCR; TCRdb's version includes in-frame clones alone and lacks a portion of them. The sample has thousands of clones, about 90% seen once; the top ten hold 8% to 11%. The sequencing here drew on bone marrow, taken before or after starting hypomethylating agent treatment for myelodysplastic syndrome (not recorded which). The receptors here all came from a human donor with myelodysplastic syndrome.

The chain recombines TRBV7-9 with TRBJ2-2, with D perhaps given as TRBD1 or TRBD2 (7 bases each). This CDR3 spans 15 amino acids. V shed 5 bases and J shed 10 bases, with 20 bases lying between them. Germline V gene lookup returns CDR1 SEHNR and CDR2 FQNEAQ (reference sequence). Here the CDR3 DNA reads TGTGCCAGCAGCCCCAGGGGGGGGGCCGGCGAGGAGCTGTTTTTT. This encodes CASSPRGGAGEELFF. Using reference TRBV7-9 and TRBJ2-2 for the parts outside the CDR3, the full variable domain is DTGVSQNPRHKITKRGQNVTFRCDPISEHNRLYWYRQTLGQGPEFLTYFQNEAQLEKSRLLSDRFSAERPKGSFSTLEIQRTEQGDSAMYLCASSPRGGAGEELFFGEGSRLTVL.

Here the CDR3 reads CASSGVQGVQETQYF. The CDR3 coding sequence is TGTGCCAGCAGTGGGGTCCAAGGGGTCCAAGAGACCCAGTACTTC. This chain connects TRBV2 to TRBJ2-5; TRBD1 is a possible D gene (5 bases). CDR3 size: 15 residues. V was clipped by 4 bases and J by 1 base, with 13 bases between them. Germline CDR1 SNHLY, CDR2 FYNNEI.

V usage is TRBV6-1 and J usage is TRBJ2-7; D not resolved. Trimming shortened V by 5 bases and J by 0 bases, and 5 bases separated the two germline ends. The CDR3 loop spans 12 amino acids. The germline CDR1 and CDR2 sequences are MNHNS and SASEGT. Written as DNA, the CDR3 is TGTGCCAGCAGTAAAAACTCCTACGAGCAGTACGTC. Amino acid sequence: CASSKNSYEQYV.

This chain joins TRBV7-6 and TRBJ1-1; no clear D gene. This CDR3 has 21 amino acids. The V and J ends lost 2 bases and 1 base respectively, with 29 bases between them. In germline, CDR1 is SGHVS, CDR2 FNYEAQ. The CDR3 is CASSLFKDGVVTNLPNTEAFF. The CDR3, as DNA: TGTGCCAGCAGCTTATTTAAGGATGGGGTTGTGACCAATTTACCGAACACTGAAGCTTTCTTT.

With regard to this clone: One end of the junction fails to match germline, which may point to a read error. The chain is built from TRBV11-2 and TRBJ2-1; TRBD2 agrees at 14 bases. This CDR3 region has 15 residues. Germline V CDR1 and CDR2: SGHAT, FQNNGV. CDR3 in amino acids: CASSLDLGGLAGVVF. The CDR3 DNA is TGTGCCAGCAGCTTAGATCTTGGGGGACTAGCGGGGGTGGTCTTC.

The rearrangement uses TRBV9 and TRBJ1-3; D not resolved. In germline, CDR1 is SGDLS, CDR2 YYNGEE. CDR3 length equals 15 residues. Trimming pared 2 bases from V and 2 bases from J, leaving 11 bases between. The CDR3 loop reads CASSVTPGAGNTIYF. The DNA for the CDR3 is TGTGCCAGCAGCGTGACTCCCGGGGCTGGAAACACCATATATTTT. Variable domain in full (rest from reference TRBV9 and TRBJ1-3): DSGVTQTPKHLITATGQRVTLRCSPRSGDLSVYWYQQSLDQGLQFLIQYYNGEERAKGNILERFSAQQFPDLHSELNLSSLELGDSALYFCASSVTPGAGNTIYFGEGSWLTVV.

For the CDR3, the DNA is TGTGCCTGGAGTTATCGTACAGGGGATGGCTACACCTTC. It encodes CAWSYRTGDGYTF. V is TRBV30 and J is TRBJ1-2; 7 bases fit TRBD1. The CDR3 runs to 13 residues. Trimming at V came to 2 bases and at J to 6 bases, leaving 6 bases not matched to a gene. Germline V gene sequence: CDR1 GTSNPN, CDR2 SVGIG (reference sequence).

The genes are TRBV4-1 and TRBJ2-3; D is uncertain. Trimming took 0 bases from V and 1 from J, leaving 2 bases between them. CDR1 and CDR2 (germline): MGHRA, YSYEKL. This CDR3 contains 13 residues. The CDR3 loop is CASSQERTDTQYF. The CDR3, as DNA: TGCGCCAGCAGCCAAGAACGCACAGATACGCAGTATTTT.

In its sample, this clone was seen once. The V and J genes are TRBV2 and TRBJ2-6; possibly TRBD2 for D (6 bases). V was trimmed by 6 bases and J by 2 bases, leaving 8 bases between them. Germline loops: CDR1 SNHLY, CDR2 FYNNEI. The CDR3 runs 14 residues. The CDR3 nucleotides read TGTGCCAGCAGCGGAGGGACTGGGGCCAACGTCCTGACTTTC. The encoded protein is CASSGGTGANVLTF.

The genes are TRBV19 and TRBJ2-2, with D possibly matching TRBD1 (6 bases). The V and J ends lost 4 bases and 2 bases respectively, with 17 bases between them. CDR3 length: 17 amino acids. The germline V gene encodes CDR1 LNHDA and CDR2 SQIVND (reference sequence). In DNA form, the CDR3 reads TGTGCCAGTAGTACCCGACAGGCGTCGAAAAACACCGGGGAGCTGTTTTTT. Amino acids: CASSTRQASKNTGELFF.

The V call is TRBV6-1, the J call TRBJ2-1, with 12 nucleotides matching TRBD2. Trimming cost V 2 bases and J 5 bases; bases outside gene matches: 7. CDR3 length equals 17 residues. Germline CDR1 is MNHNS and CDR2 is SASEGT. The CDR3 spells CASSEQPLAGGNNEQFF. CDR3 nucleotides: TGTGCCAGCAGTGAACAGCCACTAGCGGGAGGAAACAATGAGCAGTTCTTC.

J is TRBJ1-5 and V is TRBV6-1, with 9 bases matching TRBD1. Germline CDR1 and CDR2: MNHNS and SASEGT. CDR3 length: 14 residues. V was clipped by 6 bases and J by 4 bases; unmatched bases: 4. In DNA form, the CDR3 reads TGTGCCAGCAGCGGGACAGGGCTTAATCAGCCCCAGCATTTT. It translates to CASSGTGLNQPQHF.

The V call is TRBV19, the J call TRBJ1-5; D call uncertain. Trimming removed 3 bases at V and 4 bases at J, with 16 bases between. Germline CDR1 reads LNHDA; CDR2 reads SQIVND (reference sequence). There are 16 residues in the CDR3. The CDR3 sequence: CASSMAAQVLNQPQHF. The CDR3 DNA sequence: TGTGCCAGTAGTATGGCGGCCCAGGTGCTAAATCAGCCCCAGCATTTT. Combining the CDR3 with reference TRBV19 and TRBJ1-5 gives the whole variable domain DGGITQSPKYLFRKEGQNVTLSCEQNLNHDAMYWYRQDPGQGLRLIYYSQIVNDFQKGDIAEGYSVSREKKESFPLTVTSAQKNPTAFYLCASSMAAQVLNQPQHFGDGTRLSIL.

The genes are TRBV14 and TRBJ1-2; D ambiguous. This CDR3 is 13 amino acids long. Germline V gene sequence: CDR1 SGHDN, CDR2 FVKESK. V was pared by 4 bases and J by 0 bases, with 6 bases between. CDR3 DNA: TGTGCCAGCAGCCGAGATACTAACTATGGCTACACCTTC. Amino acids: CASSRDTNYGYTF. Filled out from reference TRBV14 and TRBJ1-2, the complete variable domain reads EAGVTQFPSHSVIEKGQTVTLRCDPISGHDNLYWYRRVMGKEIKFLLHFVKESKQDESGMPNNRFLAERTGGTYSTLKVQPAELEDSGVYFCASSRDTNYGYTFGSGTRLTVV.

This chain links TRBV11-2 with TRBJ1-6, with D possibly TRBD1 on 6 matching bases. Germline V gene sequence: CDR1 SGHAT, CDR2 FQNNGV. The length of the CDR3 is 16 residues. V was cut by 4 bases and J by 9 bases, with 19 bases left in between. CDR3: CASSSVFRGAGSPLHF. CDR3 bases: TGTGCCAGCAGCTCCGTTTTTCGGGGGGCGGGTTCACCCCTCCACTTT.

The rearrangement joins TRBV5-4 to TRBJ2-7; no definite D call. This CDR3 is 11 amino acids long. The germline V gene has CDR1 SGHNT and CDR2 YYREEE (reference sequence). V was pared by 4 bases and J by 5 bases, with 7 bases between. CDR3 amino acids: CASSGWNEQYF. The CDR3 coding sequence is TGTGCCAGCAGCGGGTGGAACGAGCAGTACTTC. The variable domain in full, with the rest retrieved from reference TRBV5-4 and TRBJ2-7, is ETGVTQSPTHLIKTRGQQVTLRCSSQSGHNTVSWYQQALGQGPQFIFQYYREEENGRGNFPPRFSGLQFPNYSSELNVNALELDDSALYLCASSGWNEQYFGPGTRLTVT.

The chain links TRBV6-5 to TRBJ1-4; TRBD1 matches 7 bases. This CDR3 is built from 15 residues. Looked up from germline, CDR1 is MNHEY and CDR2 is SVGAGI. Germline trimming cut 5 bases from V and 5 bases from J; bases unmatched to any gene: 8. CDR3 protein: CASSPTGQLNEKLFF. CDR3 DNA: TGTGCCAGCAGTCCAACGGGACAGCTAAATGAAAAACTGTTTTTT.

This sequence joins TRBV5-1 and TRBJ2-7, with TRBD2 identical over 9 bases. The CDR3 spans 14 residues. The junction had 7 bases not matched to a gene; V was cut back by 4 bases and J by 5 bases. In germline, CDR1 is SGHRS, CDR2 YFSETQ. CDR3 sequence (DNA): TGCGCCAGCAGCGGCCGACTAGCGGAAGACGAGCAGTACTTC. It specifies CASSGRLAEDEQYF.

CDR3 coding DNA: TGTGCCAGCAGCCCGGGAGAGACCCAGTACTTC. Its translation is CASSPGETQYF. This chain uses TRBV7-6 with TRBJ2-5; D remains unclear. The CDR3 is made up of 11 amino acids. From germline, CDR1 is SGHVS and CDR2 FNYEAQ. Between the trimmed V and J ends, which lost 5 bases and 4 bases, there was a span of 5 bases.

The chain couples TRBV6-1 to TRBJ1-2; a possible D gene is TRBD1 (6 bases). The V and J ends lost 5 bases and 3 bases respectively, with 13 bases between them. The length of the CDR3 is 14 residues. The germline CDR1 and CDR2 sequences are MNHNS and SASEGT. The CDR3 protein is CASSPSRGHYGYTF. The CDR3 DNA reads TGTGCCAGCAGTCCATCCAGGGGCCACTATGGCTACACCTTC.

The genes are TRBV19 and TRBJ1-5; tentative D call: TRBD1 (6 bases). Trimming took 7 bases from V and 2 from J, leaving 12 bases between them. The CDR3 is 14 amino acids. From germline, CDR1 is LNHDA and CDR2 SQIVND (reference sequence). The CDR3 nucleotides read TGTGCCAGTAAGTTCCGACAGGGCAATCAGCCCCAGCATTTT. It specifies CASKFRQGNQPQHF.

In its sample, this clone was seen once. The rearrangement links TRBV9 to TRBJ1-1; TRBD1 agrees at 8 bases. The CDR3 extends over 15 amino acids. CDR1 and CDR2 (germline): SGDLS, YYNGEE. V was pared by 3 bases and J by 2 bases, with 6 bases of the junction left unmatched. CDR3 sequence: CASSEGTGANTEAFF. DNA for the CDR3: TGTGCCAGCAGCGAGGGGACAGGCGCAAACACTGAAGCTTTCTTT.

The J gene is TRBJ2-7, the V gene TRBV11-2; no firm D call. The CDR3 is made up of 12 amino acids. Germline CDR1 is SGHAT and CDR2 is FQNNGV. Trimming took off 4 bases at V and 9 bases at J, with 13 bases between the two ends. The CDR3 sequence is CASSSEFITQYF. The CDR3 DNA reads as TGTGCCAGCAGCTCCGAATTCATCACGCAGTACTTC.

This chain connects TRBV30 to TRBJ2-2, with 7 bases matching TRBD1. J gave up 3 bases and V 4 bases, and 11 bases lay outside the gene matches. Germline-derived CDR1 and CDR2 are GTSNPN and SVGIG (reference sequence). The CDR3 totals 16 residues. The CDR3 DNA follows: TGTGCCTGGAACTACCGGGACAGCGAATACACCGGGGAGCTGTTTTTT. It specifies CAWNYRDSEYTGELFF.

This chain joins TRBV11-2 and TRBJ2-3; D tentatively fits TRBD1 or TRBD2 (5 bases each). Deletions cut 8 bases from V and 6 bases from J, with 24 bases between. The CDR3 is 16 residues long. CDR1 SGHAT and CDR2 FQNNGV come from the germline V gene. The CDR3 reads CASRNTGTHEADTQYF. CDR3 coding DNA: TGTGCCAGCCGAAATACCGGGACCCATGAGGCGGATACGCAGTATTTT. The complete variable domain, with remaining parts taken from reference TRBV11-2 and TRBJ2-3, reads EAGVAQSPRYKIIEKRQSVAFWCNPISGHATLYWYQQILGQGPKLLIQFQNNGVVDDSQLPKDRFSAERLKGVDSTLKIQPAKLEDSAVYLCASRNTGTHEADTQYFGPGTRLTVL.